This T cell receptor (beta chain) was sequenced in a study of vaccination effects on CD4 cells after COVID-19. Findings and caveats of the study: Long after vaccination, the clones induced by infection and by vaccine shrank markedly in size.

Data came from immunoSEQ multiplex PCR; TCRdb stores just in-frame clones and leaves some out. Found here are tens of thousands of clones, roughly 79% of them singletons; the top ten hold more than 2%. Antigen-specific CD4+ T cell clonotypes were called by their expansion after viral peptide-pool culture in ViraFEST. Investigators separated out CD4+ T cells once around 10 days of culture had passed. Concerning this clone itself: Its antigen is currently unknown.

Here the sequenced sample was CD4+ T cells from PBMCs cultured with HCoV-229E spike peptides, taken before COVID-19 vaccination. This sequence was found in a human donor who received a COVID-19 vaccine.

The CDR3 region has the DNA TGTGCCAGTAGTCCTCGGGGTAGCGGGGGATTAGAAGAGACCCAGTACTTC. It specifies CASSPRGSGGLEETQYF. The chain couples TRBV19 to TRBJ2-5; 9 bases are shared with TRBD2. V trimming: 5 bases; J trimming: 3 bases; junction bases outside the gene matches: 13. The CDR3 spans 17 residues. Germline V gene lookup returns CDR1 LNHDA and CDR2 SQIVND (reference sequence).